This record covers a single TCR beta chain. Its cognate antigen is unknown. The source of the sample is a study of shared clonotypes between healthy human individuals. Study-wide findings and caveats: The study found roughly 5% of naive CD4 clonotypes shared across several donors. Few donors restricted represented genetic and exposure-history diversity.

The germline V gene encodes CDR1 MNHEY and CDR2 SMNVEV (reference sequence). Trimming took 3 bases from V and 5 from J, leaving 10 bases between them. The CDR3 spans 13 residues. Terminally differentiated effector memory CD45RA+ cells were left out of the naive CD8 fraction, which was CD45RO-negative and positively selected for CCR7. Clones were sequenced by immunoSEQ multiplex PCR, and TCRdb holds only the in-frame ones, with some missing. Among about 2.1 million clones listed, just over 90% were seen once. The chain combines TRBV27 with TRBJ1-1; D ambiguous. This TCR derives from a man aged 18-30 years in good health. Some clones in this sample may be carry-over from other donors' samples. What was sequenced was naive CD8+ T cells from PBMCs. The CDR3 DNA follows: TGTGCCAGCAGTTTCCTCAGAGGGACTGAAGCTTTCTTT. Encoded protein: CASSFLRGTEAFF.